A single sample is the source of the 32 T cell receptor beta chains below, sequenced in a study of T cells expressing NK-cell markers. TCRdb processed the 5' RACE reads again and assigns one entry to each CDR3 protein, with no DNA. Its clone listing holds 440,000 or so distinct CDR3 sequences. Sequencing was done on a sample of blood T cells: a sorted CD56 or NKG2C T cell subset, CD4+ or CD8+ T cells, or bulk PBMC T cells (not recorded which). The receptor set was obtained from a woman aged 18 to 75 in good health.

The chain uses TRBV18 and TRBJ2-2; no DNA is available, so the TRBD1 call from TCRdb remains unchecked. The V gene's germline CDR1 is KGHSH and CDR2 LQKENI. The CDR3 contains 14 residues. CDR3 loop: CATWDESPTGELFF.

J is TRBJ2-6 and V is TRBV7-9. The germline V gene encodes CDR1 SEHNR and CDR2 FQNEAQ (reference sequence). The length of the CDR3 is 15 residues. The CDR3: CASSSTRRGANVLTF. Full variable domain (missing parts from reference TRBV7-9 and TRBJ2-6): DTGVSQNPRHKITKRGQNVTFRCDPISEHNRLYWYRQTLGQGPEFLTYFQNEAQLEKSRLLSDRFSAERPKGSFSTLEIQRTEQGDSAMYLCASSSTRRGANVLTFGAGSRLTVL.

The V gene is TRBV12-3 or TRBV12-4, the J gene TRBJ1-5; checking the TCRdb D call of TRBD1 is not possible without DNA. The length of the CDR3 is 13 residues. CDR3 region: CASKRQVNQPQHF.

The chain joins TRBV7-3 to TRBJ2-7; TCRdb outputs TRBD1, but without DNA this stays unchecked. The CDR3 extends over 15 amino acids. Per the germline V gene, CDR1 is SGHTA and CDR2 is FQGTGA. CDR3 sequence reads: CASSLLPHQGNEQYF.

The J gene is TRBJ2-1, the V gene TRBV28; checking the TCRdb D call of TRBD2 is not possible without DNA. Germline-derived CDR1 and CDR2 are MDHEN and SYDVKM. CDR3 length equals 17 residues. The CDR3 is CASSFSTLGLAHNEQFF.

The rearrangement links TRBV7-2 to TRBJ1-6; the TCRdb D gene call, TRBD1, has no DNA to confirm it. This CDR3 comprises 17 residues. The germline gives CDR1 SGHTA, CDR2 FQGNSA. The CDR3 protein is CASSSEPPTNHNSPLHF.

V usage is TRBV7-9 and J usage is TRBJ2-5. Germline V gene lookup returns CDR1 SEHNR and CDR2 FQNEAQ (reference sequence). CDR3 length equals 14 residues. CDR3 residues: CASRISQRQETQYF.

V gene TRBV7-8 combines with J gene TRBJ2-4; TCRdb calls TRBD2, which cannot be checked without DNA. The CDR3 has 17 residues. From germline, CDR1 is SGHVS and CDR2 FQNEAQ. CDR3 sequence reads: CASSSTSGRGSGNIQYF. The full variable domain, in which reference TRBV7-8 and TRBJ2-4 provide the parts outside the CDR3, is GAGVSQSPRYKVAKRGQDVALRCDPISGHVSLFWYQQALGQGPEFLTYFQNEAQLDKSGLPSDRFFAERPEGSVSTLKIQRTQQEDSAVYLCASSSTSGRGSGNIQYFGAGTRLSVL.

This chain uses TRBV5-1 with TRBJ2-7. CDR3 length equals 14 residues. The germline V gene has CDR1 SGHRS and CDR2 YFSETQ. The CDR3: CASSFGDSTYEQYF.

This sequence joins TRBV5-1 and TRBJ2-4; TCRdb returns TRBD1, unconfirmable since there is no DNA. The CDR3 has 16 amino acids. Germline V gives CDR1 SGHRS, CDR2 YFSETQ. CDR3 amino acids: CASSTGTGGGKNIQYF.

The genes are TRBV7-2 and TRBJ2-5. CDR1 is SGHTA, CDR2 FQGNSA, per germline. The CDR3 is made up of 12 amino acids. CDR3 amino acids: CASSAAIQAQYF.

V is TRBV3-1 and J is TRBJ2-3. Germline V lookup: CDR1 LGHDT, CDR2 YNNKEL (reference sequence). The CDR3 has 14 amino acids. This chain's CDR3 is CASSQEGVTDTQYF.

V is TRBV6-1 and J is TRBJ2-7. The CDR3 is made up of 14 amino acids. The V gene's germline CDR1 is MNHNS and CDR2 SASEGT. CDR3 region: CASSGAGVGYEQYF.

The gene calls are TRBV6-2 or TRBV6-3 and TRBJ2-1; TCRdb picks TRBD2, but there is no DNA to check that call. This CDR3 has 14 residues. CDR1 and CDR2 (germline): MNHEY, SVGEGT. CDR3 residues: CASKIGTSGGEQFF.

This chain joins TRBV24-1 and TRBJ2-1. Germline CDR1 is KGHDR and CDR2 is SFDVKD. CDR3 length equals 15 residues. The CDR3 sequence: CATSDLGKEGNEQFF.

The CDR3 sequence is CASSPYTGSAYEQYF. The rearrangement links TRBV18 to TRBJ2-7. The CDR3 extends over 15 amino acids. Germline lookup yields CDR1 KGHSH and CDR2 LQKENI.

The chain links TRBV7-9 to TRBJ1-1. The germline V gene has CDR1 SEHNR and CDR2 FQNEAQ (reference sequence). The CDR3 runs 16 residues. The CDR3 here is CASSPRRRGSDTEAFF. The whole variable domain, filled in from reference TRBV7-9 and TRBJ1-1, reads DTGVSQNPRHKITKRGQNVTFRCDPISEHNRLYWYRQTLGQGPEFLTYFQNEAQLEKSRLLSDRFSAERPKGSFSTLEIQRTEQGDSAMYLCASSPRRRGSDTEAFFGQGTRLTVV.

This chain links TRBV7-8 with TRBJ2-1. This CDR3 is 14 amino acids long. Per germline, CDR1 SGHVS and CDR2 FQNEAQ. This chain's CDR3 is CASTPELSCNEQFF.

The genes are TRBV5-1 and TRBJ2-5; TCRdb indicates TRBD1, and absent DNA this call remains unverified. The CDR3 length is 16 residues. Germline V CDR1 and CDR2: SGHRS, YFSETQ. CDR3 sequence reads: CASSFATGPFQETQYF.

The genes are TRBV5-1 and TRBJ1-1. Germline V gene data show CDR1 as SGHRS and CDR2 as YFSETQ. This CDR3 has 14 amino acids. The CDR3 region is CASTKQPSNTEAFF.

This sequence joins TRBV3-1 and TRBJ2-7; there is no DNA to check the TCRdb D call of TRBD1. Germline-derived CDR1 and CDR2 are LGHDT and YNNKEL (reference sequence). The CDR3 is 14 amino acids. The CDR3 region is CASSQGTGAYEQYF.

The CDR3 sequence is CASSLGGTSANTGELFF. The genes are TRBV7-8 and TRBJ2-2; with no DNA, the TCRdb D assignment of TRBD2 cannot be verified. CDR1 is SGHVS and CDR2 is FQNEAQ in the germline V gene. This CDR3 comprises 17 residues.

The rearrangement links TRBV7-2 to TRBJ2-6; there is no DNA to check the TCRdb D call of TRBD2. Looked up from germline, CDR1 is SGHTA and CDR2 is FQGNSA. The CDR3 sequence is 16 residues long. CDR3 amino acids: CASSLAGRTGANVLTF.

The chain carries TRBV20-1 and TRBJ2-1. The CDR3 totals 13 residues. Per germline, CDR1 DFQATT and CDR2 SNEGSKA (reference sequence). The CDR3 spells CSAGTASYNEQFF.

The rearrangement uses TRBV5-5 and TRBJ1-1. CDR1 and CDR2 from the germline V gene are SGHKS and YYEKEE (reference sequence). This CDR3 is built from 14 residues. Here the CDR3 reads CASTLAGFDTEAFF.

V is TRBV12-3 or TRBV12-4 and J is TRBJ1-4. The CDR3 runs to 13 residues. CDR3 residues: CASSLRPVEKLFF.

This rearrangement joins TRBV5-1 to TRBJ1-2; the TCRdb call, TRBD1, lacks DNA for checking. The CDR3 has 16 amino acids. CDR1 is SGHRS, CDR2 YFSETQ, per germline. CDR3 in amino acids: CASSPYGGPEVLGYTF. The complete variable domain, with remaining parts taken from reference TRBV5-1 and TRBJ1-2, reads KAGVTQTPRYLIKTRGQQVTLSCSPISGHRSVSWYQQTPGQGLQFLFEYFSETQRNKGNFPGRFSGRQFSNSRSEMNVSTLELGDSALYLCASSPYGGPEVLGYTFGSGTRLTVV.

This chain connects TRBV7-2 to TRBJ2-1; with no DNA, the TCRdb D assignment of TRBD1 cannot be verified. This CDR3 has 16 amino acids. Looked up from germline, CDR1 is SGHTA and CDR2 is FQGNSA. The CDR3 sequence is CASSLYLGGDYNEQFF. Full variable domain (rest looked up from reference TRBV7-2 and TRBJ2-1): GAGVSQSPSNKVTEKGKDVELRCDPISGHTALYWYRQSLGQGLEFLIYFQGNSAPDKSGLPSDRFSAERTGGSVSTLTIQRTQQEDSAVYLCASSLYLGGDYNEQFFGPGTRLTVL.

The chain has TRBV3-1 and TRBJ2-1; no DNA is available, so the TRBD2 call from TCRdb remains unchecked. CDR1 and CDR2 from the germline V gene are LGHDT and YNNKEL (reference sequence). This CDR3 contains 16 residues. The CDR3 spells CASSQLLSGVGNEQFF.

The CDR3 loop is CASSVGGTQETQYF. The V call is TRBV7-3, the J call TRBJ2-5; with no DNA, the TCRdb D assignment of TRBD1 cannot be verified. Germline loops: CDR1 SGHTA, CDR2 FQGTGA. This CDR3 has 14 amino acids.

J is TRBJ1-1 and V is TRBV30; absent DNA, TCRdb's TRBD1 call cannot be checked. The CDR3 is made up of 12 amino acids. From germline, CDR1 is GTSNPN and CDR2 SVGIG (reference sequence). CDR3 residues: CAWDPHRGEAFF. The whole variable domain, remainder taken from reference TRBV30 and TRBJ1-1, is SQTIHQWPATLVQPVGSPLSLECTVEGTSNPNLYWYRQAAGRGLQLLFYSVGIGQISSEVPQNLSASRPQDRQFILSSKKLLLSDSGFYLCAWDPHRGEAFFGQGTRLTVV.

The chain employs TRBV12-3 or TRBV12-4 and TRBJ1-2; no DNA is available, so the TRBD1 call from TCRdb remains unchecked. This CDR3 has 15 amino acids. This chain's CDR3 is CASSPRPLRDYGYTF.